The present T cell receptor (beta chain) was sequenced within a study of shared clonotypes between healthy human individuals (dated by TCRdb to 2020 to 2022). A note on the overall study: Two women and a few men aged 18 to 49 years were included in the cohort. To estimate repertoire size and how much clonotypes are shared between individuals, the study performed deep sequencing of blood TCR repertoires from 4 to 6 healthy adults. For each donor, three plates each were used for CD4 naive and CD4 memory, two plates were used for CD8 naive, and one plate was used for CD8 memory. Leukapheresis yielded between about 0.8 and 9.5 billion PBMCs per donor. To increase sequencing depth and limit assay-specific biases, different laboratories used diverse techniques to prepare libraries and sequence TCR repertoires.

CDR1 and CDR2, per the germline V gene, are MNHEY and SVGAGI. V lost 4 bases and J lost 4 bases, and the count of bases not matched to a germline gene is 4. From its cysteine to its phenylalanine, the CDR3 spans 16 amino acids. The CDR3 DNA has 48 bases and is translated from base 1. Using the deep immunoSEQ assay, TCR CDR3 regions were amplified from genomic DNA by multiplex PCR. For each cell subset, the extracted genomic DNA was distributed evenly across all wells of several immunoSEQ 96-well plates, and each plate served as one replicate. Each replicate PCR for sorted subsets received 150 to 250 ng genomic DNA, equal to about 30,000 T cell genomes. The purified libraries were quantified using a Qubit 3.0 fluorometer, sized with a Bioanalyzer 2100, and then quantified again using the KAPA Library Quantification kit. Every immunoSEQ 96-well plate was sequenced on a separate single-read 150-cycle Illumina NextSeq 550 flow cell. In the authors' own workflow: Because only junctional sequences without quality scores were contained in the immunoSEQ output, filtering matching that applied to full-length reads could not be performed. Sequences were annotated with PyIR, a Python wrapper for IgBLAST v1.9, using IMGT germline references to assign V/J genes and CDR3. Any read was removed if the V/J assignment was weak (E-value above 1e-6), the CDR3 was missing, or the read contained stop codons, out-of-frame junctions, or ambiguous translated residues. V3J clonotypes were defined as sequences sharing an identical inferred V gene, J gene, and CDR3 amino acid sequence. Percentage overlap between repertoires was computed as shared unique clonotypes divided by the size of the smaller repertoire. Richness of each repertoire was evaluated using RTK rarefaction, the Chao1 estimator, and Recon v2.1 estimates of unobserved clonotypes. OLGA was used to compute generation probabilities for all TCRbeta clonotypes that the gDNA method yielded from a handful of donors. In TCRdb, the immuneACCESS table is reduced to in-frame sequences with V and J assigned. These tables do not hold every clone; where another copy was compared, an unresolved V gene accounts for under half, and the others remain unexplained. V and J calls and clone size are given by that table; D and trimming were obtained from the DNA. This sample comprises 2,100,000 or so clones, approximately 95% of them detected only once. The top ten hold 0.1% to 0.15% of the sample.

The research as a whole found: Naive subsets generally had larger estimated clonotype richness than memory subsets did. Sampling was restricted to blood, and TCR repertoires in tissue are likely to differ from TCR repertoires in blood. Rarefaction of sorted-subset datasets indicated incomplete sequencing despite the large sequencing depth. When four donors were compared, the shared fraction of clonotypes was approximately 5% for naive CD4, 3.5% to 4% for naive CD8, 2% to 2.5% for memory CD4, and roughly 0.43% for memory CD8. Because the study included a small number of donors, the genetic and exposure-history diversity represented was limited. Pairwise subsampling indicated that sequencing depth was expected to affect the degree of clonotype sharing among donors. Compared with non-shared clonotypes, clonotypes shared by all four sorted-subset donors had higher generation probabilities.

Regarding this clone: Its antigen target is currently unknown. The input lacks base qualities; no much larger clone sits a single base away.

Healthy HIV-negative adults with no recently reported acute infections or vaccinations were included as donors. Every donor was a Caucasian adult living in Nashville, Tennessee, USA. Magnetic negative selection was used to enrich CD4+ T cells, after which naive cells were positively selected on CD45RA and the negative fraction became the memory subset. Blood was obtained by leukapheresis, after which PBMCs were separated by Ficoll-Histopaque density gradient centrifugation and cryopreserved in liquid nitrogen vapor phase. Analytical flow cytometry was used to check the purity and quantity of every magnetically sorted T cell population. Each sorted fraction had its genomic DNA isolated and then quantified by UV absorbance on a Nanodrop 2000c.

The clonotype comes from a young man in good health. This chain joins TRBV6-5 to TRBJ2-7; 16 central nucleotides agree with TRBD2. Sequencing input: naive CD4+ T cells sorted from blood. The label giving this sample's cell subset or site can be read as: CD45RA+ positively selected. The CDR3 protein sequence reads: CASSSGTSGRGYEQYF. The DNA sequence reads TGTGCCAGCAGTTCTGGGACTAGCGGGAGGGGGTACGAGCAGTACTTC.